The clone carrying this T cell receptor beta chain was observed a single time. What it recognizes is unknown. The CDR3 has 13 residues. Germline loops: CDR1 SGHVS, CDR2 FQNEAQ. Trimming took 5 bases from V and 5 from J, leaving 13 bases between them. This sample stems from a study of shared clonotypes between healthy human individuals. Across the study: Per donor, three plates held CD4 naive cells, three held CD4 memory, two held CD8 naive and one held CD8 memory.

Naive CD8 cells comprised CD45RO-negative, CCR7-positively selected cells, excluding terminally differentiated effector memory CD45RA+ cells. Profiled with immunoSEQ multiplex PCR; TCRdb holds only in-frame clones, not every one. The sample lists around 600,000 clones; roughly 95% were seen once. The study, taken as a whole, reports: Four donors shared approximately 5% of their naive CD4 clonotypes.

The sequence came from a woman in her thirties in good health. Sequences were obtained from naive CD8+ T cells sorted from blood. The rearrangement joins TRBV7-8 to TRBJ2-7, with D perhaps matching TRBD1 or TRBD2 (5 bases each). CDR3 region: CASSPGRIHEQYF. In DNA, the CDR3 is TGTGCCAGCAGCCCGGGGCGCATCCACGAGCAGTACTTC.